Below, 3 T cell receptor beta chains from the same sample are listed, as sequenced in a study of vaccination and CD4 T cells after COVID-19. The sample's treatment: approximately nine-day PBMC culture with coronavirus spike peptide pools or control peptides (ViraFEST assay). Their antigen targets remain unknown. The Oncomine TCR Beta short-read assay sequenced DNA from cultured CD4+ T cells. In TCRdb, the PCR reads were re-called with MiXCR into one record per CDR3 protein. The table records about 14,000 distinct CDR3 sequences, less than 30% of them present only once. Sequencing used cultured CD4+ T cells from blood. The receptors come from a human donor with COVID-19.

In this sample, this clonotype turned up a few times. The genes are TRBV12-3 or TRBV12-4 and TRBJ1-5; 7 bases agree with TRBD1. The CDR3 loop spans 16 amino acids. V shed 5 bases and J 4 bases; nucleotides not matched to a gene: 11. The chain's CDR3 is CASSPFPGQSNQPQHF. The CDR3 DNA follows: TGTGCCAGCAGTCCCTTTCCGGGACAGTCTAATCAGCCCCAGCATTTT.

V gene TRBV11-2 combines with J gene TRBJ1-2; 7 bases are a match to TRBD1. Losses at the gene ends were 4 bases for V and 5 bases for J; bases not matched to a gene: 7. The CDR3 runs to 14 residues. CDR1 and CDR2 (germline): SGHAT, FQNNGV. CDR3 amino acids: CASSSPDRMYGYTF. The DNA of the CDR3 is TGTGCCAGCAGCTCCCCGGACAGGATGTATGGCTACACCTTC.

The chain recombines TRBV18 with TRBJ2-1; no reliable D call. This CDR3 is built from 14 residues. V was clipped by 4 bases and J by 8 bases, with 15 bases between them. The V gene's germline CDR1 is KGHSH and CDR2 LQKENI. CDR3 protein: CASSLEPDGDEQFF. DNA for the CDR3: TGTGCCAGCTCACTTGAACCTGATGGTGATGAGCAGTTCTTC. Drawing the rest from reference TRBV18 and TRBJ2-1, the complete variable domain is NAGVMQNPRHLVRRRGQEARLRCSPMKGHSHVYWYRQLPEEGLKFMVYLQKENIIDESGMPKERFSAEFPKEGPSILRIQQVVRGDSAAYFCASSLEPDGDEQFFGPGTRLTVL.